The clone carrying this TCR beta chain was picked up a small number of times. Per germline, CDR1 SGHRS and CDR2 YFSETQ. The CDR3 is 15 residues long. V was cut by 4 bases and J by 6 bases, with 17 bases left in between. The time point denotes: peripheral blood 6 weeks after treatment start. It was locally advanced or metastatic urothelial carcinoma that patients had. TCRdb's table, derived via immunoSEQ multiplex PCR, lists solely in-frame clones and lacks some. The data contain 35,000 to 40,000 clones, 75% to 90% of them singletons. The sample belongs to a study of PD-L1 blockade in urothelial cancer.

The sequences come from PBMCs, collected around atezolizumab (anti-PD-L1) treatment. This sequence was found in a man between 60 and 70 years old with urothelial cancer. This chain uses TRBV5-1 with TRBJ2-1; D perhaps matches TRBD1 (7 bases). DNA of the CDR3: TGCGCCAGCAGCGGGGGGCCAGGGGGAGGCAATGAGCAGTTCTTC. It encodes CASSGGPGGGNEQFF.